The 13 T cell receptor beta chains in this list originate from one sample, sequenced in a study of T cell responses to AZD1222 COVID-19 vaccine. TCRdb's copy holds only in-frame clones and misses some; the assay was immunoSEQ multiplex PCR. The sample shows 55,000 to 65,000 clones, 70% to 80% of them seen only once. The sequencing used peripheral blood, collected 28 days after the second AZD1222 dose. The source of these receptors is an adult who received the AZD1222 COVID-19 vaccine.

The chain is built from TRBV10-3 and TRBJ1-5, with D perhaps TRBD1 (5 bases). Per germline, CDR1 ENHRY and CDR2 SYGVKD. This CDR3 is 12 amino acids long. V dropped 9 bases and J dropped 10 bases, with 16 bases sitting between them. CDR3: CAMKGDVGPQHF. The CDR3 DNA reads as TGTGCCATGAAAGGGGACGTTGGACCCCAGCATTTT.

The V gene is TRBV3-1 (or the pseudogene TRBV3-2), the J gene TRBJ2-1, with D possibly TRBD2 on 5 matching bases. The CDR3 loop spans 15 amino acids. Germline assignment: CDR1 LGHDT and CDR2 YNNKEL (reference sequence). V lost 4 bases, J lost 2 bases, and 12 bases lay in between. The CDR3 spells CASSPNGVTYNEQFF. The CDR3 DNA reads TGTGCCAGCAGCCCTAACGGGGTAACCTACAATGAGCAGTTCTTC.

The chain recombines TRBV10-1 with TRBJ2-5; TRBD1 aligns across 11 bases. V was clipped by 6 bases and J by 5 bases; unmatched bases: 8. The CDR3 is made up of 15 amino acids. In germline, CDR1 is WNHNN, CDR2 SYGVQD (reference sequence). CDR3 loop: CASSLGQGVSETQYF. The CDR3 coding sequence is TGCGCCAGCAGCTTGGGACAGGGGGTATCGGAGACCCAGTACTTC.

This clone has only one observation. This sequence joins TRBV28 and TRBJ2-7, with 11 positions matching TRBD2. Germline V CDR1 and CDR2: MDHEN, SYDVKM. The CDR3 contains 16 residues. The V segment lost 7 bases and the J segment 4 bases; nucleotides outside the gene matches: 12. CDR3 region: CASIELAGDSPYEQYF. CDR3 bases: TGTGCCAGCATCGAACTAGCGGGAGATTCCCCTTACGAGCAGTACTTC.

The rearrangement joins TRBV6-5 to TRBJ2-7, with 8 bases fitting TRBD2. Per the germline V gene, CDR1 is MNHEY and CDR2 is SVGAGI. This CDR3 has 16 amino acids. V dropped 4 bases and J dropped 2; count of bases not matched to a gene: 10. Here the CDR3 reads CASSLQLAARTYEQYF. CDR3 bases: TGTGCCAGCAGTTTACAACTAGCGGCAAGAACCTACGAGCAGTACTTC.

The rearrangement uses TRBV7-9 and TRBJ1-5; no clear D gene. The CDR3 runs 12 residues. Germline V gives CDR1 SEHNR, CDR2 FQNEAQ (reference sequence). The V end was cut by 0 bases, the J end by 11 bases, with 8 bases between. CDR3 coding DNA: TGTGCCAGCAGCTTAGCGGACCAGGCCCAGCATTTT. Translating it yields CASSLADQAQHF.

The chain carries TRBV18 and TRBJ1-1, with TRBD1 matching over 7 bases. The CDR3 is 15 amino acids. The trim removed 5 bases at V and 4 bases at J, leaving 10 bases unmatched. Germline lookup yields CDR1 KGHSH and CDR2 LQKENI. CDR3: CASSVDRALGTEAFF. CDR3 sequence (DNA): TGTGCCAGCTCAGTCGACAGGGCGTTAGGCACTGAAGCTTTCTTT.

On this clone: An end of the junction does not agree with germline; a read error may underlie this. The same CDR3 is also encoded by other DNA sequences in this sample. The chain recombines TRBV3-1 (or the pseudogene TRBV3-2) with TRBJ1-2; 8 bases are shared with TRBD1. The CDR3 extends over 14 amino acids. Germline V gene data show CDR1 as LGHDT and CDR2 as YNNKEL (reference sequence). The CDR3 is CASSQRTGHYGYTF. Written as DNA, the CDR3 is TGTGCCAGCAGCCAGAGGACAGGGCACTATGGCTACACCTTT.

This clone was found a few times. The chain couples TRBV29-1 to TRBJ1-2; D remains unclear. The germline gives CDR1 SQVTM, CDR2 ANQGSEA. Trimming stripped 1 base from V and 4 bases from J, with 7 bases between. This CDR3 region has 12 residues. CDR3 in DNA: TGCAGCGTTGAAGCAGGAACCTATGGCTACACCTTC. The encoded protein is CSVEAGTYGYTF. Combining the CDR3 with reference TRBV29-1 and TRBJ1-2 gives the whole variable domain SAVISQKPSRDICQRGTSLTIQCQVDSQVTMMFWYRQQPGQSLTLIATANQGSEATYESGFVIDKFPISRPNLTFSTLTVSNMSPEDSSIYLCSVEAGTYGYTFGSGTRLTVV.

This chain connects TRBV15 to TRBJ2-7, with D tentatively TRBD1 or TRBD2 (5 bases each). The CDR3 loop spans 13 amino acids. V was clipped by 0 bases and J by 12 bases, with 15 bases between them. Germline CDR1 is LNHNV and CDR2 is YYDKDF (reference sequence). The CDR3 spells CATSRDYQEGSYV. For the CDR3, the DNA is TGTGCCACCAGCAGAGATTACCAAGAGGGGTCGTACGTC.

V and J are TRBV7-9 and TRBJ1-1, with D unclear. This CDR3 is 10 amino acids long. Trimming removed 3 bases at V and 5 bases at J, with 1 base between. Per germline, CDR1 SEHNR and CDR2 FQNEAQ (reference sequence). The CDR3 DNA reads as TGTGCCAGCAGCTTGACTGAAGCTTTCTTT. It is translated as CASSLTEAFF.

V usage is TRBV6-6 and J usage is TRBJ2-7; D is unresolved. Germline V gene sequence: CDR1 MNHNY, CDR2 SVGAGI (reference sequence). V was cut by 2 bases and J by 4 bases, with 18 bases left in between. CDR3 size: 16 residues. The CDR3 bases are TGTGCCAGCAGTTACGGTTGGTTGGCGGAATCTTACGAGCAGTACTTC. Encoded protein: CASSYGWLAESYEQYF.

This clone was detected once. The CDR3, as DNA: TGCGCCAGCAGCCCACGGGACTTCCCGGATGGCTACACCTTC. As protein: CASSPRDFPDGYTF. The rearrangement links TRBV5-1 to TRBJ1-2, with D maybe TRBD1 (5 bases). The CDR3 is made up of 14 amino acids. Germline lookup yields CDR1 SGHRS and CDR2 YFSETQ. Trimming removed 4 bases at V and 6 bases at J, with 16 bases between.